The 19 T cell receptor beta chains below come from one sample, sequenced in a study of cytomegalovirus exposure and HLA in healthy donors. The assay was immunoSEQ multiplex PCR, and TCRdb's table has in-frame clones only and misses some. The sample consists of 100,000 to 150,000 clones, 86% of them appearing once. Sequencing was performed on PBMCs. The origin of the receptors is a man between 18 and 35 years old in good health and CMV-seronegative.

The rearrangement links TRBV4-2 to TRBJ1-4; D unresolved. Trimming removed 3 bases at V and 0 bases at J, with 11 bases between. The CDR3 is 16 amino acids. Looked up from germline, CDR1 is LGHNA and CDR2 is YNFKEQ. In nucleotides, the CDR3 is TGTGCCAGCAGCCATGAGCAGGCCTCAACTAATGAAAAACTGTTTTTT. This gives the protein CASSHEQASTNEKLFF.

This chain links TRBV4-2 with TRBJ2-5; TRBD2 agrees at 8 bases. This CDR3 is 16 amino acids long. The junction had 9 bases not matched to a gene; V was cut back by 3 bases and J by 3 bases. CDR1 and CDR2 from the germline V gene are LGHNA and YNFKEQ. In nucleotides, the CDR3 is TGTGCCAGCAGCCAGGGACTAGAAGGTACCAAAGAGACCCAGTACTTC. It yields the protein CASSQGLEGTKETQYF.

This chain uses TRBV5-1 with TRBJ1-1; 9 bases agree with TRBD1. CDR1 is SGHRS and CDR2 is YFSETQ in the germline V gene. This CDR3 comprises 15 residues. Unmatched junction bases numbered 6, after V lost 4 bases and J lost 2 bases. This chain's CDR3 is CASSARQGVNTEAFF. In DNA form, the CDR3 reads TGCGCCAGCAGCGCAAGACAGGGGGTTAACACTGAAGCTTTCTTT. Variable domain in full (rest from reference TRBV5-1 and TRBJ1-1): KAGVTQTPRYLIKTRGQQVTLSCSPISGHRSVSWYQQTPGQGLQFLFEYFSETQRNKGNFPGRFSGRQFSNSRSEMNVSTLELGDSALYLCASSARQGVNTEAFFGQGTRLTVV.

The CDR3 region has the DNA TGTGCCAGCAGCATCAGGCCAGGGTTTAATTCACCCCTCCACTTT. This encodes CASSIRPGFNSPLHF. The chain combines TRBV21-1 with TRBJ1-6; the table's D call of TRBD1 was not tested on the DNA. TRBV21-1 is a listed pseudogene. The CDR3 consists of 15 residues.

The rearrangement uses TRBV7-8 and TRBJ2-1; D unclear. Deletions cut 5 bases from V and 7 bases from J, with 15 bases between. This CDR3 comprises 14 residues. Germline CDR1 reads SGHVS; CDR2 reads FQNEAQ. CDR3 region: CASSPGRSGNEQFF. The DNA of the CDR3 is TGTGCCAGCAGCCCGGGTCGGTCGGGTAATGAGCAGTTCTTC.

The V call is TRBV27, the J call TRBJ2-5; tentatively, D is TRBD1 (5 bases). Trimming took off 5 bases at V and 3 bases at J, with 16 bases between the two ends. CDR3 length: 15 residues. Germline V gene data show CDR1 as MNHEY and CDR2 as SMNVEV (reference sequence). The CDR3 protein is CASSPLGLGKETQYF. The CDR3 nucleotides are TGTGCCAGCAGTCCTCTGGGGCTAGGTAAAGAGACCCAGTACTTC.

This clone has just a few counts. The chain is built from TRBV20-1 and TRBJ1-1, with TRBD1 identical over 10 bases. V gave up 7 bases and J gave up 6 bases; unmatched junction bases: 2. The CDR3 is 11 amino acids. Germline-derived CDR1 and CDR2 are DFQATT and SNEGSKA (reference sequence). As DNA, the CDR3 is TGCAGTGGGGACAGGGGCGCTGAAGCTTTCTTT. Translation: CSGDRGAEAFF.

The V gene is TRBV4-3, the J gene TRBJ1-2, with D uncertain. V dropped 6 bases and J dropped 3 bases, with 23 bases sitting between them. The germline V gene encodes CDR1 LGHNA and CDR2 YSLEER. The CDR3 spans 17 residues. CDR3 sequence reads: CASSETAIRSVDYGYTF. The CDR3 DNA reads TGCGCCAGCAGTGAAACTGCCATTCGGAGCGTCGACTATGGCTACACCTTC.

V and J are TRBV5-1 and TRBJ2-3, with 8 nucleotides matching TRBD1. This CDR3 has 16 residues. The J segment lost 3 bases and the V segment lost 2 bases, leaving 8 bases of the junction unmatched. CDR1 is SGHRS and CDR2 is YFSETQ in the germline V gene. The CDR3: CASSLPRQGWTDTQYF. The DNA of the CDR3 is TGCGCCAGCAGCTTACCTCGACAGGGGTGGACAGATACGCAGTATTTT. Variable domain in full (rest from reference TRBV5-1 and TRBJ2-3): KAGVTQTPRYLIKTRGQQVTLSCSPISGHRSVSWYQQTPGQGLQFLFEYFSETQRNKGNFPGRFSGRQFSNSRSEMNVSTLELGDSALYLCASSLPRQGWTDTQYFGPGTRLTVL.

In this sample, this clone turned up a few times. The CDR3 DNA reads TGTGCCAGCAGTGGAGACAGGGGCGAATATGGCTACACCTTC. This translates into CASSGDRGEYGYTF. The rearrangement links TRBV2 to TRBJ1-2, with 8 bases fitting TRBD1. The CDR3 loop spans 14 amino acids. Germline trimming cut 4 bases from V and 5 bases from J; bases unmatched to any gene: 6. From germline, CDR1 is SNHLY and CDR2 FYNNEI.

The chain carries TRBV2 and TRBJ1-1; 7 bases are a match to TRBD1. This CDR3 has 13 amino acids. The germline gives CDR1 SNHLY, CDR2 FYNNEI. V shed 6 bases and J 3 bases; nucleotides not matched to a gene: 4. This chain's CDR3 is CASSPDRDTEAFF. The CDR3 DNA reads as TGTGCCAGCAGCCCAGACAGGGACACTGAAGCTTTCTTT.

J is TRBJ1-1 and V is TRBV19; 8 bases line up with TRBD1. Germline CDR1 and CDR2: LNHDA and SQIVND (reference sequence). The V gene end was trimmed by 9 bases and the J gene end by 4 bases; junction bases not matched to a gene: 10. This CDR3 is built from 14 residues. The CDR3 reads CASTVTGGGTEAFF. Here the CDR3 DNA reads TGTGCCAGCACCGTCACAGGGGGAGGCACTGAAGCTTTCTTT.

The V and J genes are TRBV6-5 and TRBJ1-5; 8 nucleotides align to TRBD1. CDR1 and CDR2 (germline): MNHEY, SVGAGI. The CDR3 has 14 amino acids. After removal of 5 bases from V and 4 bases from J, the junction contained 4 bases not matched to a gene. Here the CDR3 reads CASSERTGNQPQHF. The CDR3 DNA reads TGTGCCAGCAGTGAAAGGACAGGGAATCAGCCCCAGCATTTT.

Notes on this clone: Compared with germline, one end of the junction differs, possibly owing to a read error. The chain is built from TRBV6-1 and TRBJ2-2, with D possibly matching TRBD1 (6 bases). From germline, CDR1 is MNHNS and CDR2 SASEGT. CDR3 length equals 17 residues. The CDR3 is CASSEPWRRGNPGELFF. The CDR3 nucleotides read TGTGCCAGCAGTGAACCCTGGCGTAGGGGGAACCCCGGGGAGCTGTTTTTT.

The chain has TRBV5-1 and TRBJ2-3; 7 positions match TRBD2. Germline V lookup: CDR1 SGHRS, CDR2 YFSETQ. The junction had 5 bases not matched to a gene; V was cut back by 0 bases and J by 4 bases. The CDR3 has 15 amino acids. The CDR3 reads CASSLVAGGADTQYF. CDR3 nucleotides: TGCGCCAGCAGCTTGGTAGCGGGCGGGGCAGATACGCAGTATTTT.

This clone was counted only a few times. The J gene is TRBJ1-1, the V gene TRBV2, with a tentative D call TRBD1 (6 bases). The CDR3 has 13 residues. CDR1 and CDR2 (germline): SNHLY, FYNNEI. The V end lost 3 bases, the J end lost 5 bases, and 10 bases lay between the germline ends. This CDR3 is CASSDQGRTEAFF. The CDR3 DNA is TGTGCCAGCAGTGATCAGGGGAGAACTGAAGCTTTCTTT.

The chain has TRBV5-4 and TRBJ1-2; D is ambiguous. The CDR3 extends over 15 amino acids. Per the germline V gene, CDR1 is SGHNT and CDR2 is YYREEE (reference sequence). The V end lost 1 base, the J end lost 8 bases, and 18 bases lay between the germline ends. The CDR3, as DNA: TGTGCCAGCAGCTTGATTCGTTCCTCGGGGAGCGGCTACACCTTC. This gives the protein CASSLIRSSGSGYTF.

This clone showed up just once. The CDR3: CASSLGALGGVTEAFF. The CDR3 nucleotides are TGTGCCAGCAGCTTGGGGGCCCTGGGGGGAGTGACTGAAGCTTTCTTT. This sequence joins TRBV5-8 and TRBJ1-1, with a tentative D call TRBD1 (5 bases). Deletions cut 0 bases from V and 5 bases from J, with 17 bases between. The CDR3 is 16 residues long. Germline lookup yields CDR1 SGHTS and CDR2 YDEGEE.

DNA of the CDR3: TGTGCCAGCAGTGCCAAGACAGGTTCCTACGAGCAGTACTTC. Amino acid sequence: CASSAKTGSYEQYF. The gene calls are TRBV6-1 and TRBJ2-7, with D maybe TRBD1 (6 bases). The CDR3 is made up of 14 amino acids. V lost 4 bases, J lost 1 base, and 11 bases lay in between. In germline, CDR1 is MNHNS, CDR2 SASEGT.